The entry below gives a single T cell receptor (beta chain) sequence along with its context. In the authors' methods: Counts of nucleated cells, estimated from reference gene primer amplification, were obtained. Clones were read by immunoSEQ multiplex PCR, and TCRdb kept only the in-frame ones, dropping some. That table gives V, J and clone size, and the DNA gave D and trimming. The table lists 350,000 to 450,000 clones, 86% of them singletons. Trimming at V came to 1 base and at J to 2 bases, leaving 2 bases not matched to a gene. The germline CDR1 and CDR2 sequences are LNHDA and SQIVND (reference sequence). There are 17 residues in the CDR3. In Seattle, patients joined the study during active infection and were tracked longitudinally. The sample originates from a study of blood T cell repertoires in COVID-19. For the study at large: From T cells, B-cell-depleted T cells, or PBMCs came the material, which was cDNA or gDNA.

This clonotype was sampled from a woman in her sixties with COVID-19, enrolled during active disease. Material for sequencing was peripheral blood. V and J are TRBV19 and TRBJ1-6; TRBD1 agrees at 10 bases. The CDR3 protein is CASSIVGTGAYNSPLHF. CDR3 DNA: TGTGCCAGTAGTATAGTTGGGACAGGGGCCTATAATTCACCCCTCCACTTT.